Presented here are 27 T cell receptor beta chains from one specimen sequenced in a study of T cells in localized non-small cell lung cancer. Sequenced by immunoSEQ multiplex PCR; TCRdb stores in-frame clones only, minus some. The table includes some 24,000 clones, 92% detected once. This material consisted of peripheral blood, taken before any cancer treatment. These receptors were collected from a man aged 40-75 years with stage III squamous cell lung carcinoma.

CDR3 nucleotide sequence: TGTGCCACCAGCAGAGGAACGATGGCAGATACGCAGTATTTT. Translating it yields CATSRGTMADTQYF. V usage is TRBV15 and J usage is TRBJ2-3, with D unresolved. CDR1 and CDR2 (germline): LNHNV, YYDKDF (reference sequence). The CDR3 runs 14 residues. Between the trimmed V and J ends, which lost 1 base and 4 bases, there was a span of 9 bases.

V usage is TRBV6-5 and J usage is TRBJ1-2, with D perhaps TRBD1 (5 bases). CDR1 is MNHEY, CDR2 SVGAGI, per germline. The CDR3 sequence is 14 residues long. V was pared by 5 bases and J by 7 bases, with 17 bases between. The CDR3 DNA reads as TGTGCCAGCAGTCCCCCACACAGGCGGGGTGGCTACACCTTC. Translated: CASSPPHRRGGYTF.

This chain joins TRBV5-1 and TRBJ2-3; D is possibly TRBD1 or TRBD2 (6 bases each). CDR1 is SGHRS, CDR2 YFSETQ, per germline. Deletions cut 4 bases from V and 14 bases from J, with 17 bases between. This CDR3 is built from 12 residues. CDR3 in DNA: TGCGCCAGCAGCGCAATGCAAGGGGGGCTGTATTTT. Its translation is CASSAMQGGLYF.

V and J are TRBV19 and TRBJ1-5; TRBD1 is a possible D gene (6 bases). This CDR3 spans 15 amino acids. V was clipped by 0 bases and J by 9 bases, with 15 bases between them. Germline CDR1 and CDR2: LNHDA and SQIVND (reference sequence). The CDR3 loop is CASSIEVRGIGPQHF. The CDR3 DNA is TGTGCCAGTAGTATAGAGGTCAGGGGAATTGGGCCCCAGCATTTT.

The chain uses TRBV19 and TRBJ2-1; 7 bases fit TRBD1. The germline V gene encodes CDR1 LNHDA and CDR2 SQIVND (reference sequence). The CDR3 extends over 14 amino acids. J was trimmed by 8 bases and V by 3 bases; bases with no gene match: 7. Written as DNA, the CDR3 is TGTGCCAGTAGTATCGAGACAGGGATGGATGAGCAGTTCTTC. Translated: CASSIETGMDEQFF.

V and J are TRBV5-1 and TRBJ1-3, with D possibly being TRBD1 (5 bases). This CDR3 spans 13 amino acids. The germline gives CDR1 SGHRS, CDR2 YFSETQ. V gave up 4 bases and J gave up 4 bases, with 9 bases separating them. CDR3 DNA: TGCGCCAGCAGCCCAGACAGAGGAAACACCATATATTTT. This codes for CASSPDRGNTIYF.

This clone was seen a few times. The J gene is TRBJ2-5, the V gene TRBV10-3, with 9 bases that match TRBD1. Germline V gene lookup returns CDR1 ENHRY and CDR2 SYGVKD. This CDR3 comprises 13 residues. V shed 5 bases and J 5 bases; nucleotides not matched to a gene: 3. CDR3 in amino acids: CAISPGTGETQYF. The CDR3 coding sequence is TGTGCCATCAGTCCCGGGACAGGGGAGACCCAGTACTTC.

The chain links TRBV10-3 to TRBJ1-3; D is possibly TRBD1 (6 bases). This CDR3 region has 14 residues. Trimming left V 3 bases short and J 9 bases short, with 15 bases between. In germline, CDR1 is ENHRY, CDR2 SYGVKD. The CDR3 nucleotides are TGTGCCATCAGTGAAGCAGGGGCTGGGGCCACCATATATTTT. Its translation: CAISEAGAGATIYF.

The chain couples TRBV11-3 to TRBJ1-1; no definite D call. The V end was cut by 2 bases, the J end by 0 bases, with 4 bases between. The CDR3 spans 13 residues. Germline loops: CDR1 SGHNT, CDR2 YENEEA. Here the CDR3 DNA reads TGTGCCAGCAGCTTAACAGTGAACACTGAAGCTTTCTTT. Translated, it gives CASSLTVNTEAFF.

The V and J genes are TRBV7-9 and TRBJ2-7; 7 bases align to TRBD1. The germline V gene encodes CDR1 SEHNR and CDR2 FQNEAQ (reference sequence). The CDR3 totals 13 residues. V lost 1 base to trimming and J lost 7 bases; unmatched junction nucleotides: 4. CDR3 sequence reads: CASSLEGAGEQYF. The DNA of the CDR3 is TGTGCCAGCAGCTTAGAGGGGGCCGGAGAGCAGTACTTC.

The chain links TRBV27 to TRBJ2-2; possibly TRBD1 for D (6 bases). This CDR3 spans 12 amino acids. Per germline, CDR1 MNHEY and CDR2 SMNVEV (reference sequence). The V end was cut by 3 bases, the J end by 8 bases, with 7 bases between. CDR3 sequence (DNA): TGTGCCAGCAGTTTCAGGGGTGGGGAGCTGTTTTTT. Translated: CASSFRGGELFF.

The chain combines TRBV5-6 with TRBJ2-2; D remains ambiguous. Germline-derived CDR1 and CDR2 are SGHDT and YYEEEE. Between the trimmed V and J ends, which lost 3 bases and 4 bases, there was a span of 4 bases. The length of the CDR3 is 12 residues. CDR3 bases: TGTGCCAGCAGCTCTCTCACCGGGGAGCTGTTTTTT. Translating it yields CASSSLTGELFF.

The chain combines TRBV28 with TRBJ2-1; 7 nucleotides align to TRBD2. V lost 4 bases and J lost 13; bases outside the gene matches: 4. The CDR3 length is 11 residues. The germline V gene has CDR1 MDHEN and CDR2 SYDVKM. This CDR3 is CASSSGLVQFF. The CDR3 region has the DNA TGTGCCAGCAGTTCCGGACTAGTTCAGTTCTTC.

The rearrangement links TRBV7-9 to TRBJ2-7; D possibly corresponds to TRBD1 (8 bases). V was cut by 6 bases and J by 3 bases, with 18 bases left in between. Germline-derived CDR1 and CDR2 are SEHNR and FQNEAQ (reference sequence). The CDR3 extends over 15 amino acids. The CDR3 is CASRPTGGADYEQYF. In nucleotides, the CDR3 is TGTGCCAGCAGGCCAACAGGGGGGGCTGACTACGAGCAGTACTTC.

The V call is TRBV9, the J call TRBJ2-2; D gene uncertain. CDR3 length equals 15 residues. Germline-derived CDR1 and CDR2 are SGDLS and YYNGEE. V gave up 0 bases and J gave up 7 bases, with 13 bases separating them. The CDR3 DNA is TGTGCCAGCAGCGTAGAGCACCGTGAACTCGGGGAGCTGTTTTTT. The encoded protein is CASSVEHRELGELFF.

V is TRBV13 and J is TRBJ1-1; 12 bases are shared with TRBD1. After removal of 5 bases from V and 7 bases from J, the junction contained 8 bases not matched to a gene. Per germline, CDR1 PRHDT and CDR2 FYEKMQ (reference sequence). The CDR3 runs to 15 residues. DNA of the CDR3: TGTGCCAGCAGCCGGGGACAGGGGGCGGAAAGTGAAGCTTTCTTT. This encodes CASSRGQGAESEAFF.

This rearrangement joins TRBV6-5 to TRBJ1-2, with 8 bases lining up with TRBD1. V was clipped by 6 bases and J by 6 bases; unmatched bases: 9. The CDR3 consists of 14 residues. Per germline, CDR1 MNHEY and CDR2 SVGAGI. The CDR3 loop reads CASSRRGRSHGYTF. DNA for the CDR3: TGTGCCAGCAGCCGCAGGGGGCGCAGCCATGGCTACACCTTC.

The rearrangement uses TRBV11-3 and TRBJ2-5; maybe TRBD2 (6 bases). The CDR3 consists of 13 residues. The germline V and J ends were trimmed by 7 bases and 2 bases, with 11 bases remaining between them. The germline V gene encodes CDR1 SGHNT and CDR2 YENEEA. In DNA, the CDR3 is TGTGCCAGCACCTTTAGCGGTCAAGAGACCCAGTACTTC. Amino acids: CASTFSGQETQYF.

The V call is TRBV6-6, the J call TRBJ1-2; D unresolved. This CDR3 has 16 amino acids. Looked up from germline, CDR1 is MNHNY and CDR2 is SVGAGI (reference sequence). The ends were cut back, 5 bases at V and 5 bases at J, with 21 bases in the middle. CDR3 residues: CASSQRDSDGLYGYTF. CDR3 DNA: TGTGCCAGCAGTCAACGGGATTCGGACGGCCTGTATGGCTACACCTTC.

The chain uses TRBV5-1 and TRBJ2-1, with D unresolved. The CDR3 has 15 amino acids. With 1 base removed from V and 7 bases from J, the gap between germline ends came to 15 bases. Germline V gives CDR1 SGHRS, CDR2 YFSETQ. The CDR3: CASSLLTSDINEQFF. The CDR3 DNA reads TGCGCCAGCAGCTTGTTAACCTCGGATATTAATGAGCAGTTCTTC.

In this sample, this clone turned up once. The V gene is TRBV7-9, the J gene TRBJ2-7, with 7 bases that match TRBD1. The length of the CDR3 is 14 residues. The germline V gene has CDR1 SEHNR and CDR2 FQNEAQ (reference sequence). The ends lost 4 bases at V and 5 bases at J; junction bases unmatched: 8. CDR3 sequence (DNA): TGTGCCAGCAGCTCCGGGACAGCGTCCAACGAGCAGTACTTC. This translates into CASSSGTASNEQYF.

This rearrangement joins TRBV15 to TRBJ1-2; maybe TRBD1 (6 bases). The CDR3 covers 19 residues. In germline, CDR1 is LNHNV, CDR2 YYDKDF (reference sequence). V was pared by 1 base and J by 0 bases, with 21 bases between. In DNA, the CDR3 is TGTGCCACCAGCAGAGGACCACAGGGCATCTCTCTTGCTAACTATGGCTACACCTTC. This encodes CATSRGPQGISLANYGYTF.

This rearrangement joins TRBV5-1 to TRBJ2-7, with TRBD2 matching 9 bases. The CDR3 covers 15 residues. The germline CDR1 and CDR2 sequences are SGHRS and YFSETQ. V lost 1 base and J lost 4; bases outside the gene matches: 6. CDR3 region: CASSLNSGSGYEQYF. DNA for the CDR3: TGCGCCAGCAGCTTGAATAGCGGGAGCGGTTACGAGCAGTACTTC.

This clone was recorded a few times. The chain recombines TRBV15 with TRBJ1-5; no clear D gene. The CDR3 contains 17 residues. The germline CDR1 and CDR2 sequences are LNHNV and YYDKDF (reference sequence). V was clipped by 1 base and J by 1 base, with 14 bases between them. This chain's CDR3 is CATSRGRMGRSNQPQHF. CDR3 in DNA: TGTGCCACCAGCAGAGGACGTATGGGGAGAAGCAATCAGCCCCAGCATTTT.

The count of this clone is one. The rearrangement links TRBV4-3 to TRBJ2-1; 14 positions agree with TRBD2. The CDR3 covers 16 residues. The ends lost 4 bases at V and 4 bases at J; junction bases unmatched: 3. The V gene's germline CDR1 is LGHNA and CDR2 YSLEER. The CDR3 nucleotides read TGCGCCAGCAGCCGGGGACTAGCGGGGGCGTACAATGAGCAGTTCTTC. It encodes CASSRGLAGAYNEQFF.

The V and J genes are TRBV4-1 and TRBJ1-2; D is unresolved. The CDR3 is 13 residues long. Trimming removed 0 bases at V and 3 bases at J, with 5 bases between. The V gene's germline CDR1 is MGHRA and CDR2 YSYEKL. The DNA for the CDR3 is TGCGCCAGCAGCCAAGATGGGCACTATGGCTACACCTTC. Translation: CASSQDGHYGYTF.

The chain uses TRBV7-2 and TRBJ2-1; no reliable D call. The germline gives CDR1 SGHTA, CDR2 FQGNSA. Trimming took 8 bases from V and 7 from J, leaving 9 bases between them. The length of the CDR3 is 11 residues. CDR3 loop: CASRIMNEQFF. CDR3 DNA: TGTGCCAGCCGCATTATGAATGAGCAGTTCTTC. Complete variable domain (other parts from reference TRBV7-2 and TRBJ2-1): GAGVSQSPSNKVTEKGKDVELRCDPISGHTALYWYRQSLGQGLEFLIYFQGNSAPDKSGLPSDRFSAERTGGSVSTLTIQRTQQEDSAVYLCASRIMNEQFFGPGTRLTVL.